This is a list of T cell receptor beta chains from one sample in a study of cytotoxic CD8 clonotypes in ibrutinib-treated CLL. Data came from immunoSEQ multiplex PCR; TCRdb stores just in-frame clones and leaves some out. The sample contains about 300,000 clones, 70% to 80% of which appear only once. The sequenced sample was PBMCs, obtained at disease progression, from a patient treated with ibrutinib. The receptors were gathered from a human donor with chronic lymphocytic leukemia. Each CDR3 is given with its conserved first and last residue. D genes are given only for firm matches. Where a row states a size, it is once, few, many or the class of an expanded clone; other rows omit it.

V	J	D	size	DNA	CDR3
TRBV7-6	TRBJ2-1	-	-	TGTGCCAGCAGCTCCTGGGTCTACAATGAGCAGTTCTTC	CASSSWVYNEQFF
TRBV27	TRBJ2-7	TRBD1	-	TGTGCCAGCAGTTTATACACCCCCGGGACAGGGGGCTCCTACGAGCAGTACTTC	CASSLYTPGTGGSYEQYF
TRBV19	TRBJ2-1	TRBD2	-	TGTGCCAGTAGTCCGCGGACCCCTACTAGCGGGAGTGGATATGAGCAGTTCTTC	CASSPRTPTSGSGYEQFF
TRBV2	TRBJ2-7	TRBD2	-	TGTGCCAGCAGTGTTTGGGGGAGGGACCTCTCCTACGAGCAGTACTTC	CASSVWGRDLSYEQYF
TRBV20-1	TRBJ2-2	-	-	TGCAGTGTAAGAGCCGGGGAGCTGTTTTTT	CSVRAGELFF
TRBV12-5	TRBJ2-7	TRBD2	-	TGTGCTAGAGCGGGGCGGCGGGTATACGAGCAGTACTTC	CARAGRRVYEQYF
TRBV6-1	TRBJ2-3	-	-	TGTGCCAGCAGTGAAGTCCAGGGGCGGCGGCAGTATTTT	CASSEVQGRRQYF
TRBV27	TRBJ2-5	-	once	TGTGCCAGCAGTCACAGGGAAGAGACCCAGTACTTC	CASSHREETQYF
TRBV5-6	TRBJ1-5	-	-	TGTGCCAGCAGCTCGAACGGACAGATGATCAATCAGCCCCAGCATTTT	CASSSNGQMINQPQHF
TRBV28	TRBJ2-2	TRBD1	-	TGTGCCAGCAGGGGACAGACGAACACCGGGGAGCTGTTTTTT	CASRGQTNTGELFF
TRBV4-1	TRBJ2-1	TRBD1	once	TGCGCCAGCAGCCAAGGCCCCCTGCAGGGGGCTAGCAATGAGCAGTTCTTC	CASSQGPLQGASNEQFF
TRBV28	TRBJ1-1	-	-	TGTGCCAGCAGTTTGGAGTTGGGGGATTATGGGAACACTGAAGCTTTCTTT	CASSLELGDYGNTEAFF
TRBV20-1	TRBJ2-5	-	-	TGCAGTGCAGGAAACGGGGAGACCCAGTACTTC	CSAGNGETQYF
TRBV19	TRBJ2-3	-	once	TGTGCCAGTAGTATGGGGGGGGCGGGCACAGATACGCAGTATTTT	CASSMGGAGTDTQYF
TRBV29-1	TRBJ2-5	-	-	TGCAGCGTTGAATCCCAGACCAGAACCCAGTACTTC	CSVESQTRTQYF
TRBV4-1	TRBJ1-4	-	-	TGCGCCAGCAGCCATGGACCGGGACTCAATGAAAAACTGTTTTTT	CASSHGPGLNEKLFF
TRBV5-4	TRBJ2-1	-	-	TGTGCCAGCAGCTTGTTCGGCGACTCGGCCTACAATGAGCAGTTCTTC	CASSLFGDSAYNEQFF
TRBV6-1	TRBJ2-1	TRBD2	few	TGTGCCAGCAGTCGGACTAGCGGGGGATACAATGAGCAGTTCTTC	CASSRTSGGYNEQFF
TRBV14	TRBJ1-3	-	-	TGTGCCAGCAGTCTGCTTGGGGGGCCGGCGGGAAACACCATATATTTT	CASSLLGGPAGNTIYF
TRBV4-1	TRBJ2-5	TRBD2	-	TGCGCCAGCAGCCATCCCCTCGCGGTAGCGGGGGCTTTGTACCAAGAGACCCAGTACTTC	CASSHPLAVAGALYQETQYF
TRBV7-9	TRBJ2-2	-	-	TGTGCCAGCAGCTTATGGGCCGGGAACACCGGGGAGCTGTTTTTT	CASSLWAGNTGELFF
TRBV7-9	TRBJ2-7	-	-	TGTGCCAGCAGCTTAGTTAGAGGGTTGGGGGGTTCCCCGATTGCTCAGTACTTC	CASSLVRGLGGSPIAQYF
TRBV27	TRBJ1-6	-	-	TGTGCCAGCAGTTTAGGATGGAGCTCCTATAATTCACCCCTCCACTTT	CASSLGWSSYNSPLHF
TRBV21-1	TRBJ1-2	-	few	TGTGCCAGCAGCAAAGGCGGCGGGGAGATGGACTATGGCTACACCTTC	CASSKGGGEMDYGYTF
TRBV28	TRBJ2-5	TRBD1	-	TGTGCCAGCAGTTCCGAGACAGGGGTGCTCCAAGAGACCCAGTACTTC	CASSSETGVLQETQYF
TRBV29-1	TRBJ2-7	-	-	TGCAGCGTTGGGGCCCCCGGGGGAGGATACACGGAAGAGCAGTACTTC	CSVGAPGGGYTEEQYF
TRBV4-1	TRBJ2-1	-	-	TGCGCCAGCAGCCAAGCAAATAACAATGAGCAGTTCTTC	CASSQANNNEQFF
TRBV15	TRBJ1-1	-	once	TGTGCCACCAGCAGAGGGGAGATCACTGAAGCTTTCTTT	CATSRGEITEAFF
TRBV7-3	TRBJ2-2	-	-	TGTGCCAGCAGCTTGTCTGGGTCCGGGGAGCTGTTTTTT	CASSLSGSGELFF
TRBV6-6	TRBJ2-3	-	-	TGTGCCAGCAGTTACCCCGACCTGGATACGCAGTATTTT	CASSYPDLDTQYF
TRBV15	TRBJ1-5	-	once	TGTGCCACCAGCGTAAACCGGGACATCCAAGGCTACCCCCAGCATTTT	CATSVNRDIQGYPQHF
TRBV19	TRBJ2-2	TRBD2	-	TGTGCCAGTAGGCTAGCGGGAACCGGGGAGCTGTTTTTT	CASRLAGTGELFF
TRBV9	TRBJ2-1	TRBD1	-	TGTGCCAGCAGCGTAGCCACCGAGGGGGCCTGGCACAATGAGCAGTTCTTC	CASSVATEGAWHNEQFF
TRBV9	TRBJ1-1	TRBD1	-	TGTGCCAGCAGCGTAGTTCCAGGGGGGAACACTGAAGCTTTCTTT	CASSVVPGGNTEAFF
TRBV21-1	TRBJ1-5	-	-	TGTGCCAGCAGCAAGCAGATTAATCAGCCCCAGCATTTT	CASSKQINQPQHF
TRBV5-4	TRBJ2-3	-	-	TGTGCCAGCAGCTTGGGGTCCGGGAACACAGATACGCAGTATTTT	CASSLGSGNTDTQYF
TRBV2	TRBJ2-3	-	-	TGTGCCAGCAGGGGCAGGTTCACAGATACGCAGTATTTT	CASRGRFTDTQYF